This record covers a single TCR beta chain. Its target is unknown. This specimen comes from a study of shared clonotypes between healthy human individuals. Study context: Per donor, three plates held CD4 naive cells, three held CD4 memory, two held CD8 naive and one held CD8 memory. Study-level results: Estimated richness was generally greater in naive than memory subsets.

Naive CD8 cells lacked CD45RO and underwent positive selection for CCR7, leaving out terminally differentiated effector memory CD45RA+ cells. Each replicate PCR on the sorted subsets used around 200 ng DNA (roughly 30,000 T cell genomes). The data were produced by immunoSEQ multiplex PCR, yet TCRdb's version contains in-frame clones alone and is incomplete. This table holds about 2.1 million clones, approximately 92% found once. The TCR was taken from a man younger than 35 in good health. Some clones in this sample may be carry-over from other donors' samples. Sequencing used naive CD8+ T cells from PBMCs.

The CDR3 protein is CASSFRAGGALDYEQYF. The DNA of the CDR3 is TGTGCCAGCAGTTTTAGGGCAGGGGGCGCGTTGGACTACGAGCAGTACTTC. The chain employs TRBV28 and TRBJ2-7, with TRBD1 identical over 8 bases. There are 17 residues in the CDR3. Germline assignment: CDR1 MDHEN and CDR2 SYDVKM. Unmatched junction bases numbered 13, after V lost 3 bases and J lost 3 bases.